This TCR beta chain was recorded in a study of CD8+CD57+ T cells in acquired aplastic anemia. Before being chosen for sequencing, patients had shown CD8+CD57+ cell expansion by flow cytometry. In its sample, this clonotype was seen a few times. Germline V gene sequence: CDR1 MNHEY, CDR2 SMNVEV (reference sequence). The CDR3 contains 13 residues. Between the trimmed V and J ends, which lost 4 bases and 1 base, there was a span of 5 bases. The study profiled TCR beta VDJ and CDR3 using genomic DNA as template. Each CDR3 protein is one row after TCRdb ran MiXCR on the reads. The repertoire has under 250,000 distinct CDR3 sequences, 45% to 50% of them found once; the top ten carry under 9%.

Specimen: sorted CD4+, CD8+, or CD8+CD57+ T cells (not recorded which) from PBMCs. The clonotype originates from a human donor with aplastic anemia. This sequence joins TRBV27 and TRBJ1-5; D is unresolved. The CDR3 sequence: CASSYASNQPQHF. The CDR3 DNA follows: TGTGCCAGCAGTTACGCGAGCAATCAGCCCCAGCATTTT.